These 26 T cell receptor beta chains originate from one sample sequenced in a study of identical twins. TCRdb fed the 5' RACE reads into MiXCR, producing one record per CDR3 protein. Seen here are approximately 410,000 distinct CDR3 sequences, about 18% observed once, and the top ten hold 12%. Sample: naive T cells sorted from blood. These receptors were taken from a man aged 50 to 60 in good health.

The chain employs TRBV11-2 and TRBJ1-4; the D gene is possibly TRBD1 (5 bases). The CDR3 covers 18 residues. Germline V gene sequence: CDR1 SGHAT, CDR2 FQNNGV. V lost 1 base and J 0 bases, leaving 15 bases between the germline ends. The CDR3 DNA reads as TGTGCCAGCAGCTTAGTTCGGGGGTTATATGCAACTAATGAAAAACTGTTTTTT. Translated: CASSLVRGLYATNEKLFF.

This clonotype was recorded a few times. The chain recombines TRBV27 with TRBJ1-2; no clear D gene. This CDR3 is built from 14 residues. Trimming pared 3 bases from V and 7 bases from J, leaving 15 bases between. In germline, CDR1 is MNHEY, CDR2 SMNVEV (reference sequence). In DNA, the CDR3 is TGTGCCAGCAGTTTCCGCCTGGGAGTAGTTGGCTACACCTTC. This gives the protein CASSFRLGVVGYTF.

This clonotype was observed at least ten times. The V and J genes are TRBV12-3 or TRBV12-4 and TRBJ1-2; D remains unclear. V shed 2 bases and J shed 4 bases, with 14 bases lying between them. The CDR3 is made up of 15 amino acids. The CDR3 is CASSLKWEPSYGYTF. The CDR3 DNA follows: TGTGCCAGCAGTTTAAAGTGGGAGCCATCCTATGGCTACACCTTC.

The chain joins TRBV4-3 to TRBJ2-7; no definite D call. CDR3 size: 14 residues. The V end was cut by 0 bases, the J end by 4 bases, with 10 bases between. The germline gives CDR1 LGHNA, CDR2 YSLEER. CDR3 residues: CASSQDWDRYEQYF. The DNA for the CDR3 is TGCGCCAGCAGCCAAGATTGGGATAGATACGAGCAGTACTTC.

The chain uses TRBV28 and TRBJ2-1; 10 nucleotides line up with TRBD2. CDR1 is MDHEN and CDR2 is SYDVKM in the germline V gene. After removal of 5 bases from V and 7 bases from J, the junction contained 14 bases not matched to a gene. The CDR3 totals 17 residues. CDR3 DNA: TGTGCCAGCAGTCGGGGAATTCTAGCGGGAGTAAGGAATGAGCAGTTCTTC. Its translation: CASSRGILAGVRNEQFF. Together with reference TRBV28 and TRBJ2-1, the CDR3 gives the full variable domain: DVKVTQSSRYLVKRTGEKVFLECVQDMDHENMFWYRQDPGLGLRLIYFSYDVKMKEKGDIPEGYSVSREKKERFSLILESASTNQTSMYLCASSRGILAGVRNEQFFGPGTRLTVL.

The gene calls are TRBV2 and TRBJ2-3; D might be TRBD2 (7 bases). V was cut by 4 bases and J by 6 bases, with 20 bases left in between. Germline values: CDR1 SNHLY, CDR2 FYNNEI. The CDR3 is made up of 16 amino acids. The CDR3 loop is CASSGDGGPVTDTQYF. The CDR3 DNA reads TGTGCCAGCAGTGGGGACGGGGGGCCTGTCACGGATACGCAGTATTTT.

The chain links TRBV5-5 to TRBJ1-4; tentative D call: TRBD1 (6 bases). The germline CDR1 and CDR2 sequences are SGHKS and YYEKEE (reference sequence). With 3 bases removed from V and 7 bases from J, the gap between germline ends came to 16 bases. CDR3 length equals 15 residues. This CDR3 reads CASSYQLGASEKLFF. As DNA, the CDR3 is TGTGCCAGCAGCTATCAGTTGGGGGCTAGTGAAAAACTGTTTTTT.

A few counts support this clonotype. The CDR3 DNA follows: TGCAGTGCTATCCGGCTAGCGGGCGTCGCGCAGTACTTC. This gives the protein CSAIRLAGVAQYF. The J gene is TRBJ2-7, the V gene TRBV20-1; 8 nucleotides agree with TRBD2. The CDR3 contains 13 residues. The J segment lost 9 bases and the V segment lost 4 bases, leaving 11 bases of the junction unmatched. CDR1 and CDR2 from the germline V gene are DFQATT and SNEGSKA (reference sequence).

This clonotype was detected only a few times. The chain uses TRBV28 and TRBJ1-2; maybe TRBD1 (5 bases). The germline V and J ends were trimmed by 1 base and 4 bases, with 13 bases remaining between them. The germline V gene encodes CDR1 MDHEN and CDR2 SYDVKM. This CDR3 contains 15 residues. DNA of the CDR3: TGTGCCAGCAGTTTATTGCCGGGGGGTATCTATGGCTACACCTTC. Amino acid sequence: CASSLLPGGIYGYTF.

This clonotype was seen ten or more times. This chain links TRBV5-6 with TRBJ2-1; no definite D call. Trimming pared 4 bases from V and 3 bases from J, leaving 14 bases between. Germline loops: CDR1 SGHDT, CDR2 YYEEEE. The CDR3 length is 15 residues. CDR3 sequence (DNA): TGTGCCAGCAGCCACCGACGGAACAACTACAATGAGCAGTTCTTC. This sequence encodes CASSHRRNNYNEQFF. The variable domain in full, with the rest retrieved from reference TRBV5-6 and TRBJ2-1, is DAGVTQSPTHLIKTRGQQVTLRCSPKSGHDTVSWYQQALGQGPQFIFQYYEEEERQRGNFPDRFSGHQFPNYSSELNVNALLLGDSALYLCASSHRRNNYNEQFFGPGTRLTVL.

This clonotype was seen repeatedly, ten times or more. The chain couples TRBV12-3 or TRBV12-4 to TRBJ2-5; a possible D gene is TRBD1 (6 bases). V was pared by 6 bases and J by 2 bases, with 13 bases between. The CDR3 loop spans 14 amino acids. The CDR3 sequence: CASRPGQIQETQYF. The CDR3 DNA sequence: TGTGCCAGCAGACCCGGACAGATTCAAGAGACCCAGTACTTC.

Only a few counts were recorded for this clonotype. This chain links TRBV20-1 with TRBJ2-5; TRBD1 aligns across 7 bases. Germline V gives CDR1 DFQATT, CDR2 SNEGSKA (reference sequence). The CDR3 runs 16 residues. V dropped 0 bases and J dropped 2; count of bases not matched to a gene: 9. The CDR3 loop reads CSAREGLGTEQETQYF. The DNA for the CDR3 is TGCAGTGCTAGAGAGGGGCTTGGGACAGAACAAGAGACCCAGTACTTC.

This clonotype was picked up a small number of times. In DNA, the CDR3 is TGCGCCAGCAGCTCTACGACAGGGGGCGCCCGCTTAGGTTTCTTT. Its translation: CASSSTTGGARLGFF. The rearrangement links TRBV5-1 to TRBJ1-1; TRBD1 agrees at 10 bases. Germline CDR1 reads SGHRS; CDR2 reads YFSETQ. Unmatched junction bases numbered 15, after V lost 3 bases and J lost 13 bases. CDR3 length equals 15 residues.

This clonotype was counted ten times or more. V gene TRBV6-2 or TRBV6-3 combines with J gene TRBJ2-3; TRBD1 agrees at 7 bases. This CDR3 region has 15 residues. V gave up 4 bases and J gave up 0 bases; unmatched junction bases: 4. CDR1 is MNHEY, CDR2 SVGEGT, per germline. DNA of the CDR3: TGTGCCAGCAGTTGGGACAGCCTAAGCACAGATACGCAGTATTTT. Translation gives CASSWDSLSTDTQYF.

This clonotype has just one count. The gene calls are TRBV28 and TRBJ2-3; TRBD2 matches at 9 bases. The junction had 2 bases not matched to a gene; V was cut back by 2 bases and J by 2 bases. The length of the CDR3 is 15 residues. Germline V CDR1 and CDR2: MDHEN, SYDVKM. The CDR3 DNA reads as TGTGCCAGCAGTTTAGCGGGGGGGATCACAGATACGCAGTATTTT. This encodes CASSLAGGITDTQYF.

The chain is built from TRBV7-2 and TRBJ2-7, with a possible D match to TRBD2 (5 bases). The V and J ends lost 4 bases and 3 bases respectively, with 13 bases between them. Germline CDR1 is SGHTA and CDR2 is FQGNSA. The CDR3 spans 14 residues. This CDR3 is CASSYFGVHYEQYF. In DNA form, the CDR3 reads TGTGCCAGCAGCTACTTCGGGGTACACTACGAGCAGTACTTC.

This clonotype came up many times. V and J are TRBV4-1 and TRBJ2-2; D is ambiguous. The CDR3 totals 14 residues. V lost 0 bases and J lost 3, with 5 bases in between. The germline CDR1 and CDR2 sequences are MGHRA and YSYEKL. CDR3: CASSQEGDTGELFF. Written as DNA, the CDR3 is TGCGCCAGCAGCCAAGAGGGTGACACCGGGGAGCTGTTTTTT.

In its sample, this clonotype was seen a few times. The chain combines TRBV6-5 with TRBJ2-3; the D gene is possibly TRBD1 (5 bases). The length of the CDR3 is 16 residues. The germline gives CDR1 MNHEY, CDR2 SVGAGI. V was trimmed by 0 bases and J by 1 base, leaving 11 bases between them. CDR3 DNA sequence: TGTGCCAGCAGTTACTCGAAGGGGTTAGGCACAGATACGCAGTATTTT. Translation gives CASSYSKGLGTDTQYF.

This clonotype appeared a single time. The J gene is TRBJ2-1, the V gene TRBV3-1, with 12 bases fitting TRBD2. V dropped 3 bases and J dropped 4; count of bases not matched to a gene: 7. CDR1 and CDR2 from the germline V gene are LGHDT and YNNKEL (reference sequence). CDR3 length equals 17 residues. This CDR3 is CASSQMGGTSGYNEQFF. CDR3 nucleotide sequence: TGTGCCAGCAGCCAGATGGGCGGGACTAGCGGGTACAATGAGCAGTTCTTC.

There are many counts of this clonotype. This chain links TRBV29-1 with TRBJ2-1; D might be TRBD2 (6 bases). The germline V and J ends were trimmed by 6 bases and 15 bases, with 18 bases remaining between them. The CDR3 has 11 residues. Germline CDR1 is SQVTM and CDR2 is ANQGSEA. The CDR3 DNA sequence: TGCAGCGTCGACCCTAGCGAGGAGGTGTTCTTC. This codes for CSVDPSEEVFF.

The chain combines TRBV20-1 with TRBJ1-5; D is perhaps TRBD1 (6 bases). V was shortened by 5 bases and J by 5 bases, with 13 bases between the two germline ends. The length of the CDR3 is 13 residues. CDR1 and CDR2 (germline): DFQATT, SNEGSKA (reference sequence). This chain's CDR3 is CSAGTGGHQPQHF. The DNA of the CDR3 is TGCAGTGCTGGGACCGGGGGGCATCAGCCCCAGCATTTT.

The chain carries TRBV6-5 and TRBJ2-1; no clear D gene. The V gene's germline CDR1 is MNHEY and CDR2 SVGAGI. The CDR3 extends over 14 amino acids. V lost 3 bases, J lost 8 bases, and 14 bases lay in between. The CDR3 nucleotides are TGTGCCAGCAGTTATTCGTCTGGACGATATGAGCAGTTCTTC. This translates into CASSYSSGRYEQFF.

This clonotype was counted a few times. The chain recombines TRBV7-2 with TRBJ2-7, with 13 bases aligning to TRBD2. Losses at the gene ends were 5 bases for V and 0 bases for J; bases not matched to a gene: 4. Germline assignment: CDR1 SGHTA and CDR2 FQGNSA. The CDR3 runs to 16 residues. The CDR3 region is CASSQLAGGYSYEQYF. DNA for the CDR3: TGTGCCAGCAGCCAACTAGCGGGAGGGTACTCCTACGAGCAGTACTTC.

This clonotype was observed a few times. The chain employs TRBV7-6 and TRBJ1-5; a weak D match, TRBD1 (6 bases). The CDR3 extends over 16 amino acids. Germline V CDR1 and CDR2: SGHVS, FNYEAQ. The V end lost 1 base, the J end lost 6 bases, and 16 bases lay between the germline ends. CDR3 protein: CASSLVAGDVGQPQHF. The CDR3 DNA is TGTGCCAGCAGCTTAGTAGCAGGGGATGTTGGTCAGCCCCAGCATTTT.

There are a few counts of this clonotype. This chain joins TRBV9 and TRBJ1-1; D is undetermined. Trimming took 0 bases from V and 4 from J, leaving 13 bases between them. This CDR3 has 15 residues. The germline V gene has CDR1 SGDLS and CDR2 YYNGEE. CDR3 in amino acids: CASSVDGGLRTEAFF. CDR3 DNA: TGTGCCAGCAGCGTAGACGGAGGGTTGCGCACTGAAGCTTTCTTT.

The rearrangement joins TRBV20-1 to TRBJ1-3; D unclear. The length of the CDR3 is 12 residues. Germline V gives CDR1 DFQATT, CDR2 SNEGSKA (reference sequence). The CDR3 DNA follows: TGCGGTATAATGGGCTCTGGAAACACCATATATTTT. Protein: CGIMGSGNTIYF.